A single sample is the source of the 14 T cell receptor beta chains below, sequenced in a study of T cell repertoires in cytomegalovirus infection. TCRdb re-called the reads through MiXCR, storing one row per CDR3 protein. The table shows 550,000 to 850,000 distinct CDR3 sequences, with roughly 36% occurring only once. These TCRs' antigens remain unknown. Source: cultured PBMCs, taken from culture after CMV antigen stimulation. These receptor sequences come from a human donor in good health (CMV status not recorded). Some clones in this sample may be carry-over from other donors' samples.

CDR3: CASSYTVYNEKLFF. The CDR3 nucleotides read TGTGCCAGCAGCTATACCGTTTATAATGAAAAACTGTTTTTT. The chain has TRBV6-1 and TRBJ1-4; D ambiguous. The V gene's germline CDR1 is MNHNS and CDR2 SASEGT. CDR3 length: 14 residues. The V gene lost 6 bases and the J gene lost 4 bases, with 12 bases spanning the gap.

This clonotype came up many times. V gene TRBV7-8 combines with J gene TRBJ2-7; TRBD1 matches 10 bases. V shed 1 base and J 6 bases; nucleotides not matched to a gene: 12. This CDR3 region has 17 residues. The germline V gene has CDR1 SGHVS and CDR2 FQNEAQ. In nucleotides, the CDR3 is TGTGCCAGCAGCTTAGAGGGCCTGACAGGGGGCAGGGGCGAGCAGTACTTC. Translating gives CASSLEGLTGGRGEQYF.

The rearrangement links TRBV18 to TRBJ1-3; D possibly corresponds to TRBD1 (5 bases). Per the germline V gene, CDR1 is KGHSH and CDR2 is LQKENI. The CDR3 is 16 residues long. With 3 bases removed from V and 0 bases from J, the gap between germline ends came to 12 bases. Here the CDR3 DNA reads TGTGCCAGCTCACCCCGGGACCGCCGCTCTGGAAACACCATATATTTT. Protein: CASSPRDRRSGNTIYF.

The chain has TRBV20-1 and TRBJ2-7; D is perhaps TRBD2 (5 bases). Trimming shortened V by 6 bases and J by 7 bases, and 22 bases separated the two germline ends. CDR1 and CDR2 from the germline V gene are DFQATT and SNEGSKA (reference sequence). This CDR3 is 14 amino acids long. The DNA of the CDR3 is TGCAGTGCCCCCACCCCAGCGGACCCCGGGGAGCAGTACTTC. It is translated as CSAPTPADPGEQYF.

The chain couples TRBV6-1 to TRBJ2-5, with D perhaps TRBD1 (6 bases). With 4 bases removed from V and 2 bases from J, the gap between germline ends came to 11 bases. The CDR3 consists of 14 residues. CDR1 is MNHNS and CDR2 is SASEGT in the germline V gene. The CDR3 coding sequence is TGTGCCAGCAGTGCCGTCAGGGGTCAAGAGACCCAGTACTTC. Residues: CASSAVRGQETQYF.

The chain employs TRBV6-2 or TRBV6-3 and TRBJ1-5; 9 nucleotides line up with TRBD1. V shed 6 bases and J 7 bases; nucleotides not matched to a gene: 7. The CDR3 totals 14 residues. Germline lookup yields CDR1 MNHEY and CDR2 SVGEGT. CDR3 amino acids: CASRDRGAWQPQHF. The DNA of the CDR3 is TGTGCCAGCAGGGACAGGGGCGCGTGGCAGCCCCAGCATTTT.

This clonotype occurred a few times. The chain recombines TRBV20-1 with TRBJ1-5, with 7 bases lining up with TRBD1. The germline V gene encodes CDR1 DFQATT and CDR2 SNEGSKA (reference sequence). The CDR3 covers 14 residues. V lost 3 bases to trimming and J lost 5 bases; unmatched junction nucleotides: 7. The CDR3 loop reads CSASSRGVHQPQHF. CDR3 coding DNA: TGCAGTGCTAGTTCCAGGGGGGTCCATCAGCCCCAGCATTTT.

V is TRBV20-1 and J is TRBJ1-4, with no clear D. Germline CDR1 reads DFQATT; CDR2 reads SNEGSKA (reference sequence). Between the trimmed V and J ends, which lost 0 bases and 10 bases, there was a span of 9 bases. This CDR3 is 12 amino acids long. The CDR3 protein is CSAREERGKLFF. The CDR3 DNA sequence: TGCAGTGCTAGAGAGGAGCGAGGAAAACTGTTTTTT.

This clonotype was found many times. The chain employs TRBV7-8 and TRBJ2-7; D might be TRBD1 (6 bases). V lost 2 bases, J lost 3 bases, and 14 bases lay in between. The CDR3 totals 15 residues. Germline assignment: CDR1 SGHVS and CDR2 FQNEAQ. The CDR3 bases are TGTGCCAGCAGCTTAACCGGGGACATACGCTACGAGCAGTACTTC. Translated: CASSLTGDIRYEQYF. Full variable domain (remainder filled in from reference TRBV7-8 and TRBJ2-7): GAGVSQSPRYKVAKRGQDVALRCDPISGHVSLFWYQQALGQGPEFLTYFQNEAQLDKSGLPSDRFFAERPEGSVSTLKIQRTQQEDSAVYLCASSLTGDIRYEQYFGPGTRLTVT.

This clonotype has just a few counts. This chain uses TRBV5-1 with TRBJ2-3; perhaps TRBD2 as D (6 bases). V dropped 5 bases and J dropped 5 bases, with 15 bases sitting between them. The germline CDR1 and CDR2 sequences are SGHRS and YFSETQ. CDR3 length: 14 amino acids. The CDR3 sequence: CASSSRERRDTQYF. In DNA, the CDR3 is TGCGCCAGCAGTTCACGGGAGAGGAGAGATACGCAGTATTTT.

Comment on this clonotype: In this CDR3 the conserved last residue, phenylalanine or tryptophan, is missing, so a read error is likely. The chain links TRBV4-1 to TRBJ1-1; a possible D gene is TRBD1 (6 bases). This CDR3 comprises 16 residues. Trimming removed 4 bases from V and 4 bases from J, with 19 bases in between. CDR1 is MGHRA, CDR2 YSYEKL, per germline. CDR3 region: CASSPTGGKGGTEAFI. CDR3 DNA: TGCGCCAGCAGCCCAACAGGTGGAAAGGGGGGCACTGAAGCTTTCATT.

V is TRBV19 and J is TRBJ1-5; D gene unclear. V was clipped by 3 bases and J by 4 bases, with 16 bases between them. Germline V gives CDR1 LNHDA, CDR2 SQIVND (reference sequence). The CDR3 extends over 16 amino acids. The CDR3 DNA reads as TGTGCCAGTAGTATGGCCCACAGCCTGAGGAATCAGCCCCAGCATTTT. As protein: CASSMAHSLRNQPQHF.

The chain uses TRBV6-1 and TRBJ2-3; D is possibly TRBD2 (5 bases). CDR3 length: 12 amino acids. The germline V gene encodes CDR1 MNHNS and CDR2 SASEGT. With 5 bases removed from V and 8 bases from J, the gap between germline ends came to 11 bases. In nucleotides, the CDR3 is TGTGCCAGCAGTACCTGGACTCCTACGCAGTATTTT. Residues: CASSTWTPTQYF.

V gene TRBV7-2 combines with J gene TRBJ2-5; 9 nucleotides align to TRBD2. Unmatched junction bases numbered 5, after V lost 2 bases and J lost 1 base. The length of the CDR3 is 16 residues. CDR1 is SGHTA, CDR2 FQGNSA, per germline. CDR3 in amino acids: CASSLSVAGAQETQYF. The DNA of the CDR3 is TGTGCCAGCAGCTTATCGGTAGCGGGGGCCCAAGAGACCCAGTACTTC. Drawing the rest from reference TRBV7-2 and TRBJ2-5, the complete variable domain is GAGVSQSPSNKVTEKGKDVELRCDPISGHTALYWYRQSLGQGLEFLIYFQGNSAPDKSGLPSDRFSAERTGGSVSTLTIQRTQQEDSAVYLCASSLSVAGAQETQYFGPGTRLLVL.